One and the same sample provided the 32 T cell receptor beta chains below, sequenced in a study of shared clonotypes between healthy human individuals (dated by TCRdb to 2020 to 2022). Library preparation was by the immunoSEQ multiplex PCR assay. Here the immuneACCESS table is served through TCRdb, limited to in-frame sequences with V and J called. Missing clones are a known gap in these copies; in checked studies unresolved V genes cover under half, and the rest lacks a known reason. The table for this sample lists approximately 1,500,000 clones; approximately 98% of them were counted only once. The ten most abundant clones make up about 0.42% of the sample. Sequencing was done on a sample of naive CD4+ T cells sorted from blood. The cell subset or site label corresponds to: CD45RA+ positively selected. The receptors derive from a young man in good health.

This clone was observed once. This chain links TRBV11-2 with TRBJ1-3; 10 bases align to TRBD1. There are 17 residues in the CDR3. Germline CDR1 reads SGHAT; CDR2 reads FQNNGV. V lost 5 bases to trimming and J lost 0 bases; unmatched junction nucleotides: 7. For the CDR3, the DNA is TGTGCCAGCAGCCAAAGGACAGGGGGAATCTCTGGAAACACCATATATTTT. Protein: CASSQRTGGISGNTIYF.

The chain combines TRBV4-1 with TRBJ2-7; D call uncertain. The germline V gene has CDR1 MGHRA and CDR2 YSYEKL. The V gene lost 0 bases and the J gene lost 4 bases, with 13 bases spanning the gap. This CDR3 has 15 amino acids. This CDR3 is CASSQDGVGLYEQYF. The CDR3 DNA follows: TGCGCCAGCAGCCAAGATGGTGTGGGATTATACGAGCAGTACTTC.

The V call is TRBV27, the J call TRBJ2-1; 10 bases line up with TRBD1. Germline CDR1 is MNHEY and CDR2 is SMNVEV (reference sequence). The CDR3 consists of 14 residues. J lost 7 bases, V lost 6 bases, and 6 bases had no gene match. In DNA form, the CDR3 reads TGTGCCAGCAGAAGGGGACAGGGGCCTAATGAGCAGTTCTTC. Translating gives CASRRGQGPNEQFF.

V gene TRBV5-4 combines with J gene TRBJ1-1; D gene ambiguous. This CDR3 comprises 14 residues. CDR1 and CDR2 (germline): SGHNT, YYREEE (reference sequence). V dropped 3 bases and J dropped 1 base, with 10 bases sitting between them. Here the CDR3 reads CASSSNAGNTEAFF. Here the CDR3 DNA reads TGTGCCAGCAGCTCTAACGCAGGGAACACTGAAGCTTTCTTT.

This chain uses TRBV30 with TRBJ2-2, with 8 bases identical to TRBD2. The germline gives CDR1 GTSNPN, CDR2 SVGIG (reference sequence). The V gene end was trimmed by 1 base and the J gene end by 2 bases; junction bases not matched to a gene: 3. The CDR3 loop spans 15 amino acids. CDR3 in DNA: TGTGCCTGGAGTGGGGGACTAGTCAACACCGGGGAGCTGTTTTTT. Translating gives CAWSGGLVNTGELFF.

Comments on this clone: Distinct nucleotide sequences in the sample also encode this CDR3. The chain couples TRBV5-1 to TRBJ1-1; unclear D gene. The CDR3 loop spans 13 amino acids. V shed 2 bases and J shed 0 bases, with 5 bases lying between them. CDR1 is SGHRS and CDR2 is YFSETQ in the germline V gene. CDR3 DNA: TGCGCCAGCAGCTTAAGTCTGAACACTGAAGCTTTCTTT. Encoded protein: CASSLSLNTEAFF.

This sequence joins TRBV28 and TRBJ2-7; a weak D match, TRBD1 (6 bases). The CDR3 is made up of 14 amino acids. In germline, CDR1 is MDHEN, CDR2 SYDVKM. V was shortened by 5 bases and J by 4 bases, with 15 bases between the two germline ends. Here the CDR3 DNA reads TGTGCCAGCAGTGTGGGTGGGGGCACATACGAGCAGTACTTC. It yields the protein CASSVGGGTYEQYF.

V usage is TRBV6-5 and J usage is TRBJ2-7; 8 nucleotides align to TRBD1. The CDR3 is 15 residues long. CDR1 and CDR2 (germline): MNHEY, SVGAGI. The J segment lost 2 bases and the V segment lost 4 bases, leaving 7 bases of the junction unmatched. CDR3 DNA: TGTGCCAGCAGTTCCTGGACAGGGTTGGCCTACGAGCAGTACTTC. This codes for CASSSWTGLAYEQYF.

This chain uses TRBV29-1 with TRBJ2-7; possible D gene TRBD1, 5 bases. CDR3 length: 14 residues. The V end lost 6 bases, the J end lost 4 bases, and 19 bases lay between the germline ends. Per germline, CDR1 SQVTM and CDR2 ANQGSEA. In DNA, the CDR3 is TGCAGCGTCCTTGCAGGGATTTCGTCGTACGAGCAGTACTTC. Translating gives CSVLAGISSYEQYF.

For this clone: Other DNA sequences in the same sample also yield this CDR3. The chain recombines TRBV29-1 with TRBJ2-7; 9 bases line up with TRBD1. The trim removed 6 bases at V and 2 bases at J, leaving 2 bases unmatched. CDR3 length: 12 residues. CDR1 is SQVTM and CDR2 is ANQGSEA in the germline V gene. The CDR3 nucleotides read TGCAGCGTGAGGACAGGGGCCTACGAGCAGTACTTC. Protein product: CSVRTGAYEQYF.

This clone showed up just once. Other DNA variants within this sample encode the same CDR3. V is TRBV29-1 and J is TRBJ2-7, with 7 bases lining up with TRBD1. After removal of 6 bases from V and 3 bases from J, the junction contained 5 bases not matched to a gene. Germline-derived CDR1 and CDR2 are SQVTM and ANQGSEA. The length of the CDR3 is 12 residues. CDR3 sequence (DNA): TGCAGCGTCCGGGACAGCCTCTACGAGCAGTACTTC. Translation gives CSVRDSLYEQYF.

V and J are TRBV6-8 and TRBJ2-2; D call uncertain. The CDR3 is made up of 8 amino acids. From germline, CDR1 is MNHGY and CDR2 SAAAGT. CDR3 loop: CEVGELFF. Here the CDR3 DNA reads TGTGAGGTCGGGGAGCTGTTTTTT.

The chain uses TRBV6-5 and TRBJ2-3; D gene unclear. Germline lookup yields CDR1 MNHEY and CDR2 SVGAGI. The CDR3 covers 13 residues. Trimming stripped 6 bases from V and 6 bases from J, with 13 bases between. The CDR3 bases are TGTGCCAGCAGATCCGACCCCGCGGATACGCAGTATTTT. It is translated as CASRSDPADTQYF.

V usage is TRBV4-2 and J usage is TRBJ2-5; D uncertain. The CDR3 contains 14 residues. Trimming stripped 7 bases from V and 2 bases from J, with 14 bases between. CDR1 and CDR2 from the germline V gene are LGHNA and YNFKEQ. The CDR3 DNA follows: TGTGCCAGCACCTTGATAGCTAGGCAAGAGACCCAGTACTTC. It codes for CASTLIARQETQYF.

The rearrangement uses TRBV11-2 and TRBJ2-3; D may be TRBD2 (5 bases). The CDR3 length is 14 residues. The germline gives CDR1 SGHAT, CDR2 FQNNGV. V lost 1 base, J lost 2 bases, and 7 bases lay in between. CDR3 DNA: TGTGCCAGCAGCTTAGGAGGGAACACAGATACGCAGTATTTT. Translation: CASSLGGNTDTQYF.

The gene calls are TRBV6-1 and TRBJ1-3; weak D call: TRBD1 (6 bases). Germline V lookup: CDR1 MNHNS, CDR2 SASEGT. V shed 3 bases and J shed 0 bases, with 12 bases lying between them. The CDR3 spans 16 residues. The CDR3 coding sequence is TGTGCCAGCAGTGATGTCCGGGGGGCCTCTGGAAACACCATATATTTT. It specifies CASSDVRGASGNTIYF.

CDR3 DNA sequence: TGTGCCAGCGGGTTCCCCGGGACAGGGACGTCAGATACGCAGTATTTT. This codes for CASGFPGTGTSDTQYF. J is TRBJ2-3 and V is TRBV28; 9 nucleotides line up with TRBD1. Trimming removed 8 bases from V and 4 bases from J; junction bases left unmatched: 13. The CDR3 contains 16 residues. Per the germline V gene, CDR1 is MDHEN and CDR2 is SYDVKM.

This chain joins TRBV19 and TRBJ2-1; a weak D match, TRBD1 (5 bases). CDR1 and CDR2 (germline): LNHDA, SQIVND (reference sequence). The CDR3 extends over 14 amino acids. V was pared by 5 bases and J by 10 bases, with 18 bases between. The CDR3 region is CASSYGSRTSEQFF. CDR3 bases: TGTGCCAGTAGTTACGGGTCCCGGACATCCGAGCAGTTCTTC.

The chain recombines TRBV7-2 with TRBJ2-3; 10 nucleotides align to TRBD2. The J segment lost 4 bases and the V segment lost 5 bases, leaving 3 bases of the junction unmatched. The length of the CDR3 is 14 residues. Germline V gene lookup returns CDR1 SGHTA and CDR2 FQGNSA. In DNA, the CDR3 is TGTGCCAGCAGCCGTAGCGGGAGGTCAGATACGCAGTATTTT. It translates to CASSRSGRSDTQYF.

Points on this clone: At the DNA level, this CDR3 is encoded by other sequences in the same sample as well. V usage is TRBV5-1 and J usage is TRBJ2-7, with D maybe TRBD1 (6 bases). The germline V and J ends were trimmed by 5 bases and 0 bases, with 9 bases remaining between them. The CDR3 runs 13 residues. Germline CDR1 and CDR2: SGHRS and YFSETQ. The CDR3 bases are TGCGCCAGCAGGAGGACAGACTCCTACGAGCAGTACTTC. Protein: CASRRTDSYEQYF.

This chain connects TRBV6-4 to TRBJ2-1; D is possibly TRBD2 (5 bases). The V gene's germline CDR1 is MRHNA and CDR2 SNTAGT. The CDR3 loop spans 16 amino acids. V was pared by 5 bases and J by 0 bases, with 14 bases between. CDR3 residues: CASSSRAVSSYNEQFF. The CDR3 region has the DNA TGTGCCAGCAGTTCGAGGGCGGTTAGCTCCTACAATGAGCAGTTCTTC.

For this clone: The same CDR3 is also encoded by other DNA sequences in this sample. The CDR3, as DNA: TGCGCCAGCAGCTTGGGCCCAAATCAGCCCCAGCATTTT. Translating it yields CASSLGPNQPQHF. The chain joins TRBV5-1 to TRBJ1-5; D is ambiguous. The CDR3 runs 13 residues. The V gene's germline CDR1 is SGHRS and CDR2 YFSETQ. The V end was cut by 0 bases, the J end by 4 bases, with 5 bases between.

The chain recombines TRBV28 with TRBJ2-1; weak D call: TRBD2 (6 bases). The CDR3 extends over 18 amino acids. The germline V gene encodes CDR1 MDHEN and CDR2 SYDVKM. V was cut by 2 bases and J by 9 bases, with 26 bases left in between. The CDR3, as DNA: TGTGCCAGCAGTTTACCTCTCGGTGGTAGCGGACCGCCGGGTGAGCAGTTCTTC. Its protein product is CASSLPLGGSGPPGEQFF. The full variable domain, with the rest looked up from reference TRBV28 and TRBJ2-1, is DVKVTQSSRYLVKRTGEKVFLECVQDMDHENMFWYRQDPGLGLRLIYFSYDVKMKEKGDIPEGYSVSREKKERFSLILESASTNQTSMYLCASSLPLGGSGPPGEQFFGPGTRLTVL.

The chain combines TRBV9 with TRBJ2-7; 8 positions match TRBD1. Looked up from germline, CDR1 is SGDLS and CDR2 is YYNGEE. This CDR3 has 16 residues. V shed 4 bases and J 0 bases; nucleotides not matched to a gene: 9. CDR3: CASSPRTGTGSYEQYF. In DNA, the CDR3 is TGTGCCAGCAGCCCAAGAACCGGGACAGGCTCCTACGAGCAGTACTTC.

This chain connects TRBV7-2 to TRBJ2-1, with TRBD2 as a possible D gene (7 bases). The CDR3 consists of 16 residues. The V end lost 5 bases, the J end lost 0 bases, and 14 bases lay between the germline ends. CDR1 and CDR2 from the germline V gene are SGHTA and FQGNSA. CDR3 residues: CASSRGGGASYNEQFF. In DNA, the CDR3 is TGTGCCAGCAGCCGAGGGGGGGGAGCCTCCTACAATGAGCAGTTCTTC.

The chain links TRBV10-1 to TRBJ2-7, with 10 positions matching TRBD1. CDR3 length equals 17 residues. V lost 5 bases and J lost 3; bases outside the gene matches: 13. Germline CDR1 and CDR2: WNHNN and SYGVQD (reference sequence). This CDR3 reads CASSPYPGTGVFYEQYF. In DNA, the CDR3 is TGCGCCAGCAGTCCCTACCCCGGGACAGGGGTGTTCTACGAGCAGTACTTC.

The chain has TRBV23-1 and TRBJ2-7; no reliable D call. TRBV23-1 is noted as an ORF with a role that remains uncertain. The CDR3 sequence is 9 residues long. CDR3 loop: CVEAYEQYF. In DNA, the CDR3 is TGCGTCGAGGCTTACGAGCAGTACTTC.

This clone was detected once. V and J are TRBV7-8 and TRBJ2-7, with D possibly matching TRBD1 (6 bases). V lost 1 base, J lost 0 bases, and 16 bases lay in between. Germline lookup yields CDR1 SGHVS and CDR2 FQNEAQ. The CDR3 has 17 amino acids. In nucleotides, the CDR3 is TGTGCCAGCAGCTTAGGAGGGGGACCTTCTAGCTCCTACGAGCAGTACTTC. Amino acids: CASSLGGGPSSSYEQYF.

This rearrangement joins TRBV2 to TRBJ1-4, with 9 bases matching TRBD1. CDR1 and CDR2 (germline): SNHLY, FYNNEI. The CDR3 is 13 amino acids. The trim removed 11 bases at V and 6 bases at J, leaving 7 bases unmatched. CDR3 coding DNA: TGTGCCGGAAACAGGGGGCAGTATGAAAAACTGTTTTTT. Its protein product is CAGNRGQYEKLFF.

This clone was recorded only once. The chain is built from TRBV2 and TRBJ2-5; D call uncertain. The CDR3 contains 10 residues. V was trimmed by 4 bases and J by 8 bases, leaving 5 bases between them. Germline CDR1 reads SNHLY; CDR2 reads FYNNEI. The CDR3 DNA sequence: TGTGCCAGCAGTGGGGTTACCCAGTACTTC. It yields the protein CASSGVTQYF.

The rearrangement joins TRBV19 to TRBJ2-1, with 8 bases matching TRBD2. This CDR3 has 16 amino acids. With 5 bases clipped from V and 2 bases from J, the junction kept 8 bases outside the gene matches. CDR1 LNHDA and CDR2 SQIVND come from the germline V gene (reference sequence). The CDR3 loop reads CASSGSGTRAYNEQFF. The CDR3 DNA reads as TGTGCCAGTAGTGGCAGCGGGACTAGAGCCTACAATGAGCAGTTCTTC.

The chain joins TRBV9 to TRBJ2-1; TRBD2 is a possible D gene (5 bases). The V end lost 2 bases, the J end lost 4 bases, and 16 bases lay between the germline ends. Germline CDR1 is SGDLS and CDR2 is YYNGEE. The CDR3 spans 16 residues. The CDR3 coding sequence is TGTGCCAGCAGCGTCTCAGGAGGATTATCGTACAATGAGCAGTTCTTC. Translated: CASSVSGGLSYNEQFF.